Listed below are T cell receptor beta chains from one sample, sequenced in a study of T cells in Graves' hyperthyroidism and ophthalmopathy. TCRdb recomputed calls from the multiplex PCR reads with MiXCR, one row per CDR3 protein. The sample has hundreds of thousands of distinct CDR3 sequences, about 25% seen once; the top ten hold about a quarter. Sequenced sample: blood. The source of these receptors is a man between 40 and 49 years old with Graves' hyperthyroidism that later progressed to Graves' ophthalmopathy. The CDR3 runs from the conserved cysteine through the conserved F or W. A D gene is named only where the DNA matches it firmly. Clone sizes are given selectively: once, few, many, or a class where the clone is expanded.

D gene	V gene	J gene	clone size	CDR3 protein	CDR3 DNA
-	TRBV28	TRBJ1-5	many	CASSPPRGNFQPQHF	TGTGCCAGCAGTCCCCCCAGGGGAAATTTTCAGCCCCAGCATTTT
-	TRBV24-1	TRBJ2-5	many	CATRRGDQETQYF	TGTGCCACCAGGAGGGGGGATCAAGAGACCCAGTACTTC
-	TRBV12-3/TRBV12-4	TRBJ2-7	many	CASSWSLGGVYEQYF	TGTGCCAGCAGTTGGAGTTTAGGGGGGGTCTACGAGCAGTACTTC
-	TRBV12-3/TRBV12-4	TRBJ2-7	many	CASSLVRRDYEQYF	TGTGCCAGCAGTTTAGTGCGCAGAGACTACGAGCAGTACTTC
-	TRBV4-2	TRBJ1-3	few	CASSKMDTAGAGNTIYF	TGTGCCAGCAGTAAAATGGACACCGCGGGGGCTGGAAACACCATATATTTT
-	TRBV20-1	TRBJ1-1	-	CSARARARNMNTEAFF	TGCAGTGCCAGAGCCAGGGCGAGAAACATGAACACTGAAGCTTTCTTT
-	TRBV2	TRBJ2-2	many	CASSPFTRSTNTGELFF	TGTGCCAGCAGTCCATTTACTAGGTCTACGAACACCGGGGAGCTGTTTTTT
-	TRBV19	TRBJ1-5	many	CASSMQITYQPQHF	TGTGCCAGTAGTATGCAGATAACATATCAGCCCCAGCATTTT
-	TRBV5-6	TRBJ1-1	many	CASSLPPLEAFF	TGTGCCAGCAGCTTGCCACCTCTTGAAGCTTTCTTT
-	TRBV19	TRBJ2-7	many	CASSSLGSYEQYF	TGTGCCAGTAGTAGCCTAGGGTCTTACGAGCAGTACTTC